This TCR beta chain was captured by sequencing in a study of early T cells in non-severe SARS-CoV-2 infection. Study-level information: Alpha and beta chains were unpaired, from unsorted whole-blood bulk RNA.

The table lists this clonotype with a few counts. Unique molecular identifiers tagged individual cDNA molecules. TCRdb analysed the 5' RACE reads with MiXCR anew, one entry per CDR3 protein. The repertoire holds about 110,000 distinct CDR3 sequences, with roughly 12% as singletons. The receptor's source is an adult who was a healthcare worker with PCR-confirmed SARS-CoV-2 infection or an uninfected control (not recorded which). Sequenced sample: whole blood.

Here the CDR3 reads CASRSGFIPERHYNSPLHF. DNA of the CDR3: TGTGCAAGTCGCTCTGGGTTCATCCCGGAGAGACACTATAATTCACCCCTCCACTTT. The rearrangement links TRBV12-2 to TRBJ1-6; TRBD1, the D gene given by the table, was not confirmed from the DNA. TRBV12-2 is given as a pseudogene. The CDR3 is made up of 19 amino acids.